The clone carrying this T cell receptor (beta chain) was seen only once. The antigen is unknown. This sample was taken from a study of shared clonotypes between healthy human individuals. Libraries were prepared by immunoSEQ multiplex PCR; TCRdb keeps only in-frame clonotypes and omits some of them. This table holds about 1.4 million clones, roughly 96% found once. Germline V gene sequence: CDR1 MNHNY, CDR2 SVGAGI (reference sequence). This CDR3 has 15 residues. V was clipped by 5 bases and J by 2 bases, with 16 bases between them. Points from the study as a whole: Shared clonotypes: roughly 4.7% naive CD4, under 4% naive CD8, 2% to 2.5% memory CD4, approximately 0.41% memory CD8.

The rearrangement links TRBV6-6 to TRBJ2-7, with D perhaps TRBD1 (5 bases). Sequenced material: naive CD4+ T cells sorted from blood. As for subset: CD45RA+ positively selected. This TCR was sampled from a man younger than 40 in good health. DNA for the CDR3: TGTGCCAGCAGTGCTCAGGGTAGTCCCACCTACGAGCAGTACTTC. Translating it yields CASSAQGSPTYEQYF.